The T cell receptor (beta chain) described here comes from a study of blood T cell repertoires in COVID-19. About the research overall: Sample material is recorded as cDNA or gDNA derived from T cells, B-cell-depleted T cells, or PBMCs.

The V gene end was trimmed by 4 bases and the J gene end by 8 bases; junction bases not matched to a gene: 5. In germline, CDR1 is LNHDA, CDR2 SQIVND (reference sequence). The CDR3 is 14 amino acids. Produced via immunoSEQ multiplex PCR; TCRdb's table is partial and in-frame only. The sample yields about 200,000 clones, approximately 79% seen once. The sample was PBMCs or T cells enriched from blood (not recorded which). This TCR was sampled from a woman aged 60-75 years with acute COVID-19. The gene calls are TRBV19 and TRBJ1-1, with 12 bases that match TRBD1. The CDR3 here is CASSSWDRGPEAFF. The CDR3 nucleotides are TGTGCCAGTAGTAGCTGGGACAGGGGGCCGGAAGCTTTCTTT.